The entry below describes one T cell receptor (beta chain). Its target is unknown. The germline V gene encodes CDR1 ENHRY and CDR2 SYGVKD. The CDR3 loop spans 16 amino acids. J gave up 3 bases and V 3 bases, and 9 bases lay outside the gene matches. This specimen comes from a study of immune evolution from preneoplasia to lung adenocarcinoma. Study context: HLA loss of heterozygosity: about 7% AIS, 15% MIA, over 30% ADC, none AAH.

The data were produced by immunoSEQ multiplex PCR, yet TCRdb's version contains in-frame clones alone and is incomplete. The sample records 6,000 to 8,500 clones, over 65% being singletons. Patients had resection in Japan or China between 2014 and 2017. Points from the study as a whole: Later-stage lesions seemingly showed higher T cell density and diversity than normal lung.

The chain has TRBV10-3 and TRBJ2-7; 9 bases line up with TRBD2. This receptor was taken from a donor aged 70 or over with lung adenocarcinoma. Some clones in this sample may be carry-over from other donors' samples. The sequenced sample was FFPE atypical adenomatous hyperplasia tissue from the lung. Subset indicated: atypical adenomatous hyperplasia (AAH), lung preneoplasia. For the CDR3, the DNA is TGTGCCATCAGTGAAGATCCTAGCGGGGCGAACTACGAGCAGTACTTC. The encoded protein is CAISEDPSGANYEQYF.